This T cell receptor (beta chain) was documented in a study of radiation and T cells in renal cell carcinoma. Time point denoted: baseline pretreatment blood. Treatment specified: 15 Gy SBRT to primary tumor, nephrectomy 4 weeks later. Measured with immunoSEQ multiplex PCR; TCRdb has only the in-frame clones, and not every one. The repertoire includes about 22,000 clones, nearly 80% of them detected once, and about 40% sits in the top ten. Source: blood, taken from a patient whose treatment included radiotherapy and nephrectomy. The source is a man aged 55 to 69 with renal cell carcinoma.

CDR3 DNA sequence: TGTGCCAGCAGCTTGTACGGGAGGAGTGTCGGGGAGCTGTTTTTT. Translation gives CASSLYGRSVGELFF. The rearrangement links TRBV5-4 to TRBJ2-2; 7 bases match TRBD2. The CDR3 consists of 15 residues. Germline CDR1 and CDR2: SGHNT and YYREEE (reference sequence). The J segment lost 7 bases and the V segment lost 1 base, leaving 7 bases of the junction unmatched. The full variable domain, completed using reference TRBV5-4 and TRBJ2-2, is ETGVTQSPTHLIKTRGQQVTLRCSSQSGHNTVSWYQQALGQGPQFIFQYYREEENGRGNFPPRFSGLQFPNYSSELNVNALELDDSALYLCASSLYGRSVGELFFGEGSRLTVL.